This TCR beta chain stems from a study of CD8+CD57+ T cells in acquired aplastic anemia. Looking at the study overall: CD4+ and CD8+ cells, once sorted, gave DNA averaging about 3 ug. Findings and caveats of the study: Any difference that existed in CD8+ Simpson's diversity between patients and controls was not significant.

The CDR3 is made up of 15 amino acids. Germline-derived CDR1 and CDR2 are DFQATT and SNEGSKA (reference sequence). In regard to this clonotype: The antigen is not known. One junction end disagrees with the germline gene, perhaps due to a read error.

According to the study, genomic DNA was the template for TCR beta VDJ and CDR3 profiling. TCRdb itself ran the reads through MiXCR, one entry per CDR3 protein. The sample has some 130,000 distinct CDR3 sequences, about 46% seen once; the top ten hold roughly 2.7%. The source is a human donor in good health, serving as a control. Sequencing input: sorted CD4+, CD8+, or CD8+CD57+ T cells (not recorded which) from PBMCs. The rearrangement joins TRBV20-1 to TRBJ2-3; 9 nucleotides align to TRBD2. The CDR3 nucleotides read TGCAGTGCTAGACTGGGTAGCGGGGGCACAGATACACAGTATTTT. This translates into CSARLGSGGTDTQYF.